This entry features one T cell receptor (beta chain) sequence. V dropped 5 bases and J dropped 7 bases, with 15 bases sitting between them. The CDR3 length is 14 residues. Germline V CDR1 and CDR2: SGHRS, YFSETQ. This entry belongs to a study of blood T cell repertoires in COVID-19. The data were produced by immunoSEQ multiplex PCR, yet TCRdb's version contains in-frame clones alone and is incomplete. The sample lists about 500,000 clones, 85% to 90% occurring once. The source of this sequence is a woman between 45 and 65 years old with COVID-19, enrolled during active disease. The V call is TRBV5-1, the J call TRBJ1-4; D ambiguous. Input material: peripheral blood. The DNA of the CDR3 is TGCGCCAGCAGAAGGGAGGCACGCGGTGAAAAACTGTTTTTT. Translated, it gives CASRREARGEKLFF.